This T cell receptor beta chain emerged from a study of T cell changes during pregnancy in multiple sclerosis. In germline, CDR1 is LGHNA, CDR2 YNFKEQ. CDR3 length: 14 amino acids. V trimming: 0 bases; J trimming: 11 bases; junction bases outside the gene matches: 7. The protocol was immunoSEQ multiplex PCR, while the TCRdb copy is restricted to in-frame clones and leaves out a portion. Among roughly 38,000 clones listed, roughly 91% were seen once. The chain carries TRBV4-2 and TRBJ1-1; 9 bases agree with TRBD1. The sample here was CD4+ T cells from peripheral blood mononuclear cells, taken in the second trimester of pregnancy. The receptor comes from a female donor in good health, enrolled as a control in a pregnancy study. This CDR3 reads CASSQEQGAYGAFF. CDR3 nucleotides: TGTGCCAGCAGCCAAGAACAGGGGGCGTACGGGGCTTTCTTT.